Presented here are 10 T cell receptor beta chains from one specimen sequenced in a study of CD8+CD57+ T cells in acquired aplastic anemia. Genomic DNA constituted the template upon which TCR beta VDJ and CDR3 profiling was performed. TCRdb used MiXCR to reprocess the reads, holding one entry per CDR3 protein. The table includes 100,000 to 150,000 distinct CDR3 sequences, approximately 41% detected once. Patients chosen for sequencing had CD8+CD57+ cells that had expanded, as shown by flow cytometry. The sample comprised sorted CD4+, CD8+, or CD8+CD57+ T cells (not recorded which) from PBMCs. The receptors stem from a human donor with aplastic anemia.

The chain links TRBV10-2 to TRBJ2-3; 10 nucleotides match TRBD1. This CDR3 comprises 15 residues. CDR1 is WSHSY and CDR2 is SAAADI in the germline V gene. V shed 4 bases and J 5 bases; nucleotides not matched to a gene: 6. CDR3 in DNA: TGCGCCAGCAGTGGGGGGACAGGGGCTGGAGATACGCAGTATTTT. Its translation: CASSGGTGAGDTQYF.

The V call is TRBV2, the J call TRBJ1-1; D remains unclear. This CDR3 has 12 residues. Germline lookup yields CDR1 SNHLY and CDR2 FYNNEI. Trimming took off 4 bases at V and 11 bases at J, with 14 bases between the two ends. DNA for the CDR3: TGTGCCAGCAGTGGGATAGAGGTCGCGGCTTTCTTT. Translating it yields CASSGIEVAAFF. The whole variable domain, filled in from reference TRBV2 and TRBJ1-1, reads EPEVTQTPSHQVTQMGQEVILRCVPISNHLYFYWYRQILGQKVEFLVSFYNNEISEKSEIFDDQFSVERPDGSNFTLKIRSTKLEDSAMYFCASSGIEVAAFFGQGTRLTVV.

This sequence joins TRBV2 and TRBJ2-7, with D perhaps matching TRBD1 (6 bases). The CDR3 has 11 residues. V lost 6 bases to trimming and J lost 7 bases, with 10 bases between them. Germline V lookup: CDR1 SNHLY, CDR2 FYNNEI. The CDR3, as DNA: TGTGCCAGCAGCTCAACAGGGGAGCAGTACGTC. Its translation is CASSSTGEQYV.

This chain connects TRBV15 to TRBJ2-3, with D tentatively TRBD2 (5 bases). The CDR3 is made up of 14 amino acids. V shed 1 base and J shed 5 bases, with 10 bases lying between them. Germline CDR1 is LNHNV and CDR2 is YYDKDF (reference sequence). Here the CDR3 DNA reads TGTGCCACCAGCAGAGGGGGAGTTGGAGATACGCAGTATTTT. Protein: CATSRGGVGDTQYF.

This clonotype was seen many times. The rearrangement uses TRBV5-1 and TRBJ2-6; D could derive from TRBD1 or TRBD2 (5 bases each). V gave up 0 bases and J gave up 2 bases, with 9 bases separating them. CDR3 length equals 16 residues. Germline V lookup: CDR1 SGHRS, CDR2 YFSETQ. The CDR3 region has the DNA TGCGCCAGCAGCTTGGCCGGGACCCCTGGGGCCAACGTCCTGACTTTC. This gives the protein CASSLAGTPGANVLTF.

This clonotype was seen more than once but under ten times. The chain combines TRBV19 with TRBJ1-3; unclear D gene. The germline gives CDR1 LNHDA, CDR2 SQIVND (reference sequence). Trimming stripped 9 bases from V and 0 bases from J, with 15 bases between. The CDR3 runs 15 residues. The CDR3 loop reads CASISYLSSGNTIYF. CDR3 in DNA: TGTGCCAGCATCTCCTATTTGAGCTCTGGAAACACCATATATTTT.

The gene calls are TRBV10-3 and TRBJ2-7, with 9 bases matching TRBD1. The length of the CDR3 is 13 residues. Germline-derived CDR1 and CDR2 are ENHRY and SYGVKD. The J segment lost 6 bases and the V segment lost 4 bases, leaving 4 bases of the junction unmatched. The CDR3 here is CAISGGTGIEQYF. The CDR3 coding sequence is TGTGCCATCAGTGGCGGGACAGGGATCGAGCAGTACTTC.

In its sample, this clonotype was seen a few times. The rearrangement links TRBV6-1 to TRBJ1-1; 8 nucleotides match TRBD1. Germline lookup yields CDR1 MNHNS and CDR2 SASEGT. V lost 6 bases to trimming and J lost 3 bases; unmatched junction nucleotides: 12. This CDR3 has 16 amino acids. The CDR3 loop is CASSRGQGVGYTEAFF. DNA for the CDR3: TGTGCCAGCAGCCGCGGACAGGGTGTAGGGTACACTGAAGCTTTCTTT.

In this sample, this clonotype turned up many times. The chain joins TRBV24-1 to TRBJ2-5; D gene unclear. The length of the CDR3 is 14 residues. The germline CDR1 and CDR2 sequences are KGHDR and SFDVKD. V lost 4 bases, J lost 5 bases, and 13 bases lay in between. CDR3: CATSERNRQETQYF. In DNA, the CDR3 is TGTGCCACCAGTGAACGGAATAGGCAGGAGACCCAGTACTTC.

This clonotype occurred many times. The chain uses TRBV30 and TRBJ1-6, with D possibly matching TRBD1 (5 bases). There are 14 residues in the CDR3. Germline V CDR1 and CDR2: GTSNPN, SVGIG (reference sequence). Trimming removed 4 bases at V and 9 bases at J, with 16 bases between. CDR3 bases: TGTGCCTGGATTCCCTGGGGGTACGGTTCACCCCTCCACTTT. Protein product: CAWIPWGYGSPLHF.